These 16 T cell receptor beta chains were all obtained from the same sample, sequenced in a study of shared clonotypes between healthy human individuals. Assay used: immunoSEQ multiplex PCR; TCRdb lists only in-frame clones, some missing. The sample includes around 500,000 clones, around 79% of them seen just once. Sequencing used PBMCs. Receptors originate from a woman between 40 and 50 years old in good health. Some clones in this sample may be carry-over from other donors' samples.

The rearrangement links TRBV19 to TRBJ2-4; D is perhaps TRBD1 or TRBD2 (5 bases each). V lost 10 bases, J lost 6 bases, and 16 bases lay in between. The CDR3 totals 13 residues. The V gene's germline CDR1 is LNHDA and CDR2 SQIVND (reference sequence). CDR3 residues: CATGWGTGNIQYF. The CDR3 bases are TGTGCCACCGGGTGGGGGACCGGAAACATTCAGTACTTC.

The chain joins TRBV29-1 to TRBJ1-2; D is ambiguous. The CDR3 is 8 amino acids. V lost 7 bases, J lost 8 bases, and 5 bases lay in between. The germline gives CDR1 SQVTM, CDR2 ANQGSEA. CDR3 in DNA: TGCAGCGGAGGCGGCTACACCTTC. Protein sequence: CSGGGYTF.

The chain uses TRBV28 and TRBJ2-7, with TRBD1 matching 7 bases. The CDR3 sequence is 15 residues long. V shed 8 bases, J shed 2 bases, and the junction held 12 bases outside the gene matches. Per germline, CDR1 MDHEN and CDR2 SYDVKM. CDR3 residues: CASVLQTGNPYEQYF. The CDR3 DNA reads TGTGCCAGCGTTTTGCAGACAGGGAACCCCTACGAGCAGTACTTC.

The CDR3 loop is CASSVRSSNEQFF. The CDR3 bases are TGTGCCAGCAGCGTACGCAGTAGCAATGAGCAGTTCTTC. The J gene is TRBJ2-1, the V gene TRBV2; D is unresolved. CDR3 length: 13 residues. V lost 6 bases and J 6 bases, leaving 12 bases between the germline ends. Germline V gene data show CDR1 as SNHLY and CDR2 as FYNNEI.

J is TRBJ2-2 and V is TRBV16; the D gene is possibly TRBD1 (5 bases). CDR1 and CDR2 (germline): KGHSY, FQNENV. This CDR3 spans 15 amino acids. Trimming cost V 2 bases and J 2 bases, with 9 bases left between them. The CDR3 is CASSQNTGNTGELFF. CDR3 nucleotides: TGTGCCAGCAGCCAAAACACAGGAAACACCGGGGAGCTGTTTTTT.

The rearrangement uses TRBV6-1 and TRBJ2-7; 8 bases are a match to TRBD2. CDR3 length: 13 amino acids. Trimming at V came to 7 bases and at J to 2 bases, leaving 4 bases not matched to a gene. The V gene's germline CDR1 is MNHNS and CDR2 SASEGT. The CDR3 loop is CASIAGGPYEQYF. The CDR3 region has the DNA TGTGCCAGCATTGCGGGGGGACCCTACGAGCAGTACTTC.

Details on this clone: This may arise from a read error, as a much more abundant clone is one base away. The rearrangement joins TRBV2 to TRBJ2-5; a weak D match, TRBD2 (6 bases). This CDR3 has 14 residues. CDR1 is SNHLY and CDR2 is FYNNEI in the germline V gene. The CDR3 nucleotides read TGTACCAGCAGGCGGGGCTTGAGGGAAGAGACCCAGTACTTC. Encoded protein: CTSRRGLREETQYF.

In this sample, this clone turned up a few times. The rearrangement joins TRBV7-9 to TRBJ1-6, with 7 nucleotides matching TRBD1. Germline V lookup: CDR1 SEHNR, CDR2 FQNEAQ (reference sequence). The CDR3 has 14 residues. Trimming removed 1 base from V and 10 bases from J; junction bases left unmatched: 4. CDR3 bases: TGTGCCAGCAGCTTAGGACAGGGCGAGTCACCCCTCCACTTT. It encodes CASSLGQGESPLHF. Full variable domain (rest looked up from reference TRBV7-9 and TRBJ1-6): DTGVSQNPRHKITKRGQNVTFRCDPISEHNRLYWYRQTLGQGPEFLTYFQNEAQLEKSRLLSDRFSAERPKGSFSTLEIQRTEQGDSAMYLCASSLGQGESPLHFGNGTRLTVT.

V usage is TRBV11-2 and J usage is TRBJ2-7; D not resolved. Trimming pared 5 bases from V and 0 bases from J, leaving 8 bases between. The CDR3 runs 13 residues. CDR1 and CDR2 from the germline V gene are SGHAT and FQNNGV. CDR3 bases: TGTGCCAGCAGCCACTACAGCTCCTACGAGCAGTACTTC. Translation: CASSHYSSYEQYF.

The chain recombines TRBV5-8 with TRBJ1-5, with D unclear. Deletions cut 1 base from V and 6 bases from J, with 5 bases between. CDR3 size: 12 residues. CDR1 and CDR2 (germline): SGHTS, YDEGEE. The CDR3 region has the DNA TGTGCCAGCAGCTTGTGGGGTCAGCCCCAGCATTTT. Translation gives CASSLWGQPQHF.

The chain has TRBV5-1 and TRBJ2-7; 9 nucleotides line up with TRBD1. This CDR3 is built from 15 residues. Germline loops: CDR1 SGHRS, CDR2 YFSETQ. V dropped 3 bases and J dropped 3; count of bases not matched to a gene: 7. DNA for the CDR3: TGCGCCAGCAGCTGGACAATGACAGGGGGCTACGAGCAGTACTTC. This codes for CASSWTMTGGYEQYF.

V is TRBV5-4 and J is TRBJ2-2, with 10 bases aligning to TRBD1. V shed 3 bases and J 4 bases; nucleotides not matched to a gene: 3. From germline, CDR1 is SGHNT and CDR2 YYREEE (reference sequence). The CDR3 runs to 15 residues. This chain's CDR3 is CASSSRQGATGELFF. The CDR3 DNA is TGTGCCAGCAGCTCGCGACAGGGGGCCACCGGGGAGCTGTTTTTT.

J is TRBJ2-3 and V is TRBV4-1; D perhaps matches TRBD2 (6 bases). CDR1 is MGHRA and CDR2 is YSYEKL in the germline V gene. This CDR3 has 14 residues. Deletions cut 6 bases from V and 2 bases from J, with 12 bases between. The CDR3 protein is CASRSGRHTDTQYF. In nucleotides, the CDR3 is TGCGCCAGCAGAAGCGGGCGACACACAGATACGCAGTATTTT.

This sequence joins TRBV27 and TRBJ1-2; D gene ambiguous. V lost 3 bases and J 4 bases, leaving 12 bases between the germline ends. The CDR3 contains 14 residues. Germline values: CDR1 MNHEY, CDR2 SMNVEV (reference sequence). As DNA, the CDR3 is TGTGCCAGCAGTTTGGTTGGACCGACCTATGGCTACACCTTC. This codes for CASSLVGPTYGYTF.

A remark on this clone: The sample carries other DNA sequences with the same CDR3. This chain uses TRBV28 with TRBJ1-6, with 9 bases that match TRBD1. CDR1 MDHEN and CDR2 SYDVKM come from the germline V gene. Trimming cost V 2 bases and J 7 bases; bases outside gene matches: 3. This CDR3 has 15 amino acids. CDR3 residues: CASSLTGTGNSPLHF. The CDR3 DNA sequence: TGTGCCAGCAGTTTAACCGGGACAGGGAATTCACCCCTCCACTTT.

The chain combines TRBV6-5 with TRBJ2-7; 9 bases align to TRBD2. The CDR3 runs 15 residues. Germline loops: CDR1 MNHEY, CDR2 SVGAGI. With 0 bases clipped from V and 2 bases from J, the junction kept 2 bases outside the gene matches. The CDR3 sequence: CASSYSWTSAYEQYF. DNA for the CDR3: TGTGCCAGCAGTTACTCCTGGACTAGCGCCTACGAGCAGTACTTC.